This T cell receptor (beta chain) was sequenced in a study of response to subunit inactivated influenza vaccine. MiXCR, applied by TCRdb to the RT-PCR reads, yields one record per CDR3 protein. The repertoire holds 500,000 to 550,000 distinct CDR3 sequences, approximately 7.7% seen once, with around 14% in the top ten. This clonotype was obtained from a man between 50 and 69 years old who received an inactivated influenza vaccine. The sequencing here drew on PBMCs from blood, taken less than 30 months after vaccination.

CDR3 nucleotide sequence: TGCGCCAGCAGCCAAGATTTGGGGTCGGAGTTCTACGAGCAGTACTTC. Translated: CASSQDLGSEFYEQYF. The chain employs TRBV4-3 and TRBJ2-7; D gene uncertain. CDR1 LGHNA and CDR2 YSLEER come from the germline V gene. The length of the CDR3 is 16 residues. The germline V and J ends were trimmed by 0 bases and 3 bases, with 15 bases remaining between them.